One sample yielded the 19 T cell receptor beta chains listed below, sequenced in a study of response to subunit inactivated influenza vaccine. Using its own MiXCR run on the RT-PCR reads, TCRdb lists one record per CDR3 protein. The profile shows 490,000 or so distinct CDR3 sequences, 6% to 9% of them singletons. The sample here was PBMCs from blood, taken around 2 years after vaccination. The receptor set was obtained from a man aged 50-75 years who received an inactivated influenza vaccine.

This clonotype has ten or more counts. This chain joins TRBV29-1 and TRBJ1-3; a weak D match, TRBD1 (5 bases). The germline V gene has CDR1 SQVTM and CDR2 ANQGSEA. V was trimmed by 5 bases and J by 1 base, leaving 21 bases between them. The CDR3 sequence is 17 residues long. The CDR3 region has the DNA TGCAGCGTTTCGGGGGGAGACCCTAGGGATTCTGGAAACACCATATATTTT. Translation: CSVSGGDPRDSGNTIYF.

The chain is built from TRBV6-2 or TRBV6-3 and TRBJ2-7; D is tentatively TRBD1 or TRBD2 (5 bases each). Germline V gives CDR1 MNHEY, CDR2 SVGEGT. The CDR3 extends over 14 amino acids. V lost 0 bases and J lost 2, with 8 bases in between. For the CDR3, the DNA is TGTGCCAGCAGTTACTCGGGACGGGCCTACGAGCAGTACTTC. It specifies CASSYSGRAYEQYF.

The gene calls are TRBV19 and TRBJ2-3; 12 bases are a match to TRBD2. Losses at the gene ends were 6 bases for V and 9 bases for J; bases not matched to a gene: 10. The CDR3 has 15 amino acids. CDR1 LNHDA and CDR2 SQIVND come from the germline V gene (reference sequence). Here the CDR3 reads CASRQDGTSGPTQYF. In DNA form, the CDR3 reads TGTGCCAGTAGGCAGGACGGGACTAGCGGGCCGACGCAGTATTTT.

The chain has TRBV2 and TRBJ1-5; 8 bases match TRBD1. V shed 3 bases, J shed 7 bases, and the junction held 8 bases outside the gene matches. Per the germline V gene, CDR1 is SNHLY and CDR2 is FYNNEI. The CDR3 sequence is 15 residues long. The CDR3 reads CASSDPRGQGQPQHF. The CDR3 region has the DNA TGTGCCAGCAGTGACCCCAGGGGGCAGGGACAGCCCCAGCATTTT.

This clonotype appeared a few times. The chain joins TRBV20-1 to TRBJ1-2, with D tentatively TRBD1 (5 bases). Trimming pared 5 bases from V and 8 bases from J, leaving 21 bases between. The germline V gene encodes CDR1 DFQATT and CDR2 SNEGSKA (reference sequence). This CDR3 is 14 amino acids long. CDR3 in DNA: TGCAGTGCTGGCGCGGGGGGGTTGGTGAGAGGCTACACCTTC. The encoded protein is CSAGAGGLVRGYTF.

The J gene is TRBJ1-1, the V gene TRBV6-5, with 9 bases lining up with TRBD1. This CDR3 spans 13 amino acids. The ends lost 4 bases at V and 7 bases at J; junction bases unmatched: 4. Germline-derived CDR1 and CDR2 are MNHEY and SVGAGI. CDR3 nucleotides: TGTGCCAGCAGTTCACGACAGGGGGGTGAAGCTTTCTTT. Translation: CASSSRQGGEAFF.

The J gene is TRBJ2-7, the V gene TRBV27; D gene ambiguous. Looked up from germline, CDR1 is MNHEY and CDR2 is SMNVEV (reference sequence). The CDR3 has 14 amino acids. The V gene lost 2 bases and the J gene lost 2 bases, with 10 bases spanning the gap. The CDR3 sequence: CASSLNPPTYEQYF. The CDR3 DNA reads as TGTGCCAGCAGTTTAAACCCTCCAACCTACGAGCAGTACTTC.

This clonotype was detected only a few times. The chain recombines TRBV6-1 with TRBJ2-2; maybe TRBD1 (6 bases). Germline V gene sequence: CDR1 MNHNS, CDR2 SASEGT. Trimming shortened V by 5 bases and J by 4 bases, and 20 bases separated the two germline ends. This CDR3 region has 17 residues. The CDR3 nucleotides are TGTGCCAGCAGTCGTTCAGGGGCAGGGCAATCCACCGGGGAGCTGTTTTTT. This gives the protein CASSRSGAGQSTGELFF.

There are many counts of this clonotype. The chain links TRBV6-2 or TRBV6-3 to TRBJ2-3, with TRBD1 matching over 9 bases. The CDR3 loop spans 17 amino acids. V gave up 4 bases and J gave up 2 bases; unmatched junction bases: 10. CDR1 and CDR2 from the germline V gene are MNHEY and SVGEGT. The CDR3 reads CASSFDRDRDFTDTQYF. The CDR3 nucleotides read TGTGCCAGCAGTTTCGACCGGGACAGGGATTTCACAGATACGCAGTATTTT.

V and J are TRBV18 and TRBJ2-3, with a tentative D call TRBD1 (5 bases). Between the trimmed V and J ends, which lost 1 base and 3 bases, there was a span of 11 bases. The CDR3 length is 15 residues. Germline CDR1 reads KGHSH; CDR2 reads LQKENI. DNA of the CDR3: TGTGCCAGCTCACCACTAAGCCCAGGGACAGATACGCAGTATTTT. It is translated as CASSPLSPGTDTQYF. Full variable domain (missing parts from reference TRBV18 and TRBJ2-3): NAGVMQNPRHLVRRRGQEARLRCSPMKGHSHVYWYRQLPEEGLKFMVYLQKENIIDESGMPKERFSAEFPKEGPSILRIQQVVRGDSAAYFCASSPLSPGTDTQYFGPGTRLTVL.

This clonotype was counted many times. The chain has TRBV4-3 and TRBJ2-4; 10 bases match TRBD2. The V gene's germline CDR1 is LGHNA and CDR2 YSLEER. After removal of 4 bases from V and 7 bases from J, the junction contained 10 bases not matched to a gene. CDR3 size: 16 residues. The CDR3 sequence: CASSRTIAGGSNIQYF. Written as DNA, the CDR3 is TGCGCCAGCAGCCGAACGATAGCGGGAGGTTCGAACATTCAGTACTTC.

This clonotype turned up a few times. The rearrangement uses TRBV7-8 and TRBJ2-1; the D gene is possibly TRBD2 (6 bases). V gave up 5 bases and J gave up 2 bases, with 19 bases separating them. Germline CDR1 and CDR2: SGHVS and FQNEAQ. The CDR3 spans 17 residues. The CDR3 coding sequence is TGTGCCAGCAGCCCGCCGGTAGCTAGCGCTCCCTACAATGAGCAGTTCTTC. Its protein is CASSPPVASAPYNEQFF.

This clonotype was found a few times. This chain uses TRBV9 with TRBJ2-2; perhaps TRBD2 as D (5 bases). Germline V gene sequence: CDR1 SGDLS, CDR2 YYNGEE. V gave up 3 bases and J gave up 4 bases, with 16 bases separating them. The CDR3 loop spans 16 amino acids. The CDR3 region has the DNA TGTGCCAGCAGCGCCTCCCGTAGGGCGGGCACCGGGGAGCTGTTTTTT. Amino acid sequence: CASSASRRAGTGELFF.

This clonotype was recorded a few times. The chain recombines TRBV28 with TRBJ2-1; D gene ambiguous. V was shortened by 3 bases and J by 10 bases, with 1 base between the two germline ends. Germline CDR1 reads MDHEN; CDR2 reads SYDVKM. The CDR3 runs to 9 residues. The CDR3 coding sequence is TGTGCCAGCAGTTTCGAGCAGTTCTTC. Encoded protein: CASSFEQFF.

In its sample, this clonotype was seen many times. The chain uses TRBV4-3 and TRBJ1-1; a possible D gene is TRBD1 (5 bases). CDR1 is LGHNA, CDR2 YSLEER, per germline. The CDR3 length is 15 residues. Deletions cut 2 bases from V and 0 bases from J, with 10 bases between. The CDR3 is CASSQSTAMNTEAFF. The DNA for the CDR3 is TGCGCCAGCAGCCAATCGACAGCTATGAACACTGAAGCTTTCTTT.

The genes are TRBV18 and TRBJ2-7, with a weak D call TRBD2 (5 bases). The V end lost 2 bases, the J end lost 7 bases, and 9 bases lay between the germline ends. The CDR3 loop spans 12 amino acids. Germline V gives CDR1 KGHSH, CDR2 LQKENI. The CDR3 DNA reads as TGTGCCAGCTCACCAGGGCCGGGGGAGCAGTACTTC. Its protein product is CASSPGPGEQYF.

The chain uses TRBV5-1 and TRBJ2-1; 9 nucleotides line up with TRBD2. J was trimmed by 7 bases and V by 1 base; bases with no gene match: 6. The CDR3 contains 15 residues. Germline V gene sequence: CDR1 SGHRS, CDR2 YFSETQ. This CDR3 reads CASSLRREGGNEQFF. CDR3 nucleotides: TGCGCCAGCAGCTTGCGGCGGGAGGGCGGGAATGAGCAGTTCTTC.

This clonotype showed up just a few times. The genes are TRBV13 and TRBJ2-7, with 10 bases that match TRBD2. The ends lost 3 bases at V and 5 bases at J; junction bases unmatched: 13. Germline CDR1 PRHDT, CDR2 FYEKMQ (reference sequence). This CDR3 region has 17 residues. The CDR3 sequence: CASSFFRLAGVVHEQYF. In DNA form, the CDR3 reads TGTGCCAGCAGCTTCTTTCGTCTAGCGGGAGTGGTCCACGAGCAGTACTTC.

The V and J genes are TRBV12-3 or TRBV12-4 and TRBJ2-1, with D uncertain. V shed 3 bases and J shed 6 bases, with 9 bases lying between them. The CDR3 has 13 residues. The CDR3 sequence is CASSFRPGNEQFF. The DNA of the CDR3 is TGTGCCAGCAGTTTCCGCCCGGGCAATGAGCAGTTCTTC.